This TCR beta chain was documented in a study of T cell repertoires in cytomegalovirus infection. Study in general: Recently identified HLA-C-restricted CMV epitopes and well-studied HLA-B-restricted CMV epitopes were used by the study. In public TCR beta signatures, there were indications of both CMV infection and matching HLA type.

Study results and caveats: Dominant in the ex vivo response were TCR beta clonotypes restricted by HLA-C and specific for CMV. Carriage of CMV together with the relevant HLA was identifiable through cumulative public TCR beta family frequency.

Regarding this clonotype: Its antigen is as yet unknown.

Each CDR3 protein gets one entry after TCRdb re-called the reads with MiXCR. The sample carries about 890,000 distinct CDR3 sequences, 31% recorded once. Sequences were derived from cultured CD8+ T cells from PBMCs, sampled from culture after CMV antigen stimulation. The sequence was collected from a human donor in good health (CMV status not recorded). Some clones in this sample may be carry-over from other donors' samples.

The CDR3, as DNA: TGTGCCAGCAGGCCTCCCGGAGAACATGGCTACACCTTC. Its protein product is CASRPPGEHGYTF. This chain uses TRBV7-6 with TRBJ1-2, with D uncertain. This CDR3 has 13 amino acids. Germline V gene data show CDR1 as SGHVS and CDR2 as FNYEAQ. Trimming removed 6 bases at V and 6 bases at J, with 14 bases between.